The TCR beta chain described here comes from a study of technical replicates of blood from several donors. Only in-frame clones appear in the TCRdb table, and some are missing; sequencing was by immunoSEQ multiplex PCR. The sample includes approximately 100,000 clones, nearly 96% of them seen just once. This CDR3 is 16 amino acids long. After removal of 1 base from V and 5 bases from J, the junction contained 4 bases not matched to a gene. In germline, CDR1 is LNHNV, CDR2 YYDKDF (reference sequence). The chain couples TRBV15 to TRBJ2-1; TRBD2 agrees at 11 bases. The sequence derives from a human donor in good health. The source material was T cells isolated from PBMCs. The CDR3 loop is CATSRAGTSGNNEQFF. DNA of the CDR3: TGTGCCACCAGCAGAGCAGGGACTAGCGGCAACAATGAGCAGTTCTTC.